The 30 T cell receptor beta chains listed next were all sequenced from one sample in a study of blood T cell repertoires in COVID-19. The table came from immunoSEQ multiplex PCR; TCRdb's copy has only in-frame clones and leaves some out. The sample contains about 97,000 clones, roughly four fifths of which appear only once. Specimen: peripheral blood. The receptors stem from a man aged 40-55 years with active or convalescent COVID-19.

The chain has TRBV10-2 and TRBJ1-4; perhaps TRBD1 as D (5 bases). From germline, CDR1 is WSHSY and CDR2 SAAADI. The CDR3 spans 14 residues. V lost 2 bases and J 4 bases, leaving 8 bases between the germline ends. This CDR3 reads CASSERQGNEKLFF. DNA of the CDR3: TGCGCCAGCAGTGAGCGTCAGGGTAATGAAAAACTGTTTTTT.

The CDR3 DNA reads as TGTGCCAGCTTGAGAGGGAAACATGGCTACACCTTC. This encodes CASLRGKHGYTF. The chain employs TRBV6-5 and TRBJ1-2, with D unclear. This CDR3 contains 12 residues. Germline V gene sequence: CDR1 MNHEY, CDR2 SVGAGI. Trimming took off 8 bases at V and 6 bases at J, with 13 bases between the two ends.

The chain employs TRBV5-1 and TRBJ1-2; 7 bases map to TRBD1. The CDR3 extends over 14 amino acids. V dropped 4 bases and J dropped 8; count of bases not matched to a gene: 11. Germline CDR1 and CDR2: SGHRS and YFSETQ. The CDR3 is CASSLETGAQGYTF. The CDR3 DNA reads as TGCGCCAGCAGCCTGGAAACAGGGGCTCAAGGCTACACCTTC.

The chain carries TRBV25-1 and TRBJ2-7, with TRBD1 identical over 8 bases. V lost 5 bases and J lost 3; bases outside the gene matches: 6. This CDR3 is built from 14 residues. The V gene's germline CDR1 is MGHDK and CDR2 SYGVNS. The CDR3 coding sequence is TGTGCCAGCAGTCCGCGACAGGGGAACTACGAGCAGTACTTC. Its translation is CASSPRQGNYEQYF.

CDR3 bases: TGTGCCAGTAGGACCGGGACAGTGAACACTGAAGCTTTCTTT. Encoded protein: CASRTGTVNTEAFF. V usage is TRBV19 and J usage is TRBJ1-1; 7 nucleotides agree with TRBD1. The germline V gene has CDR1 LNHDA and CDR2 SQIVND (reference sequence). V was clipped by 6 bases and J by 0 bases; unmatched bases: 4. This CDR3 has 14 residues.

The V call is TRBV5-1, the J call TRBJ2-3; perhaps TRBD2 as D (7 bases). Trimming removed 0 bases at V and 2 bases at J, with 10 bases between. Germline-derived CDR1 and CDR2 are SGHRS and YFSETQ. This CDR3 spans 15 amino acids. The CDR3 loop reads CASSLEAGATDTQYF. CDR3 DNA: TGCGCCAGCAGCTTGGAGGCGGGGGCCACAGATACGCAGTATTTT.

This chain links TRBV2 with TRBJ2-5, with D unresolved. The CDR3 length is 14 residues. V dropped 4 bases and J dropped 0 bases, with 9 bases sitting between them. Germline CDR1 and CDR2: SNHLY and FYNNEI. CDR3 DNA sequence: TGTGCCAGCAGTGTGCTTCAGGACCAAGAGACCCAGTACTTC. Translated, it gives CASSVLQDQETQYF.

The genes are TRBV7-9 and TRBJ1-2, with D perhaps TRBD1 (6 bases). The V end was cut by 1 base, the J end by 7 bases, with 16 bases between. The CDR3 has 15 residues. In germline, CDR1 is SEHNR, CDR2 FQNEAQ (reference sequence). The CDR3 spells CASSLGTAGGSGYTF. The CDR3 nucleotides read TGTGCCAGCAGCTTAGGGACAGCGGGAGGGTCTGGCTACACCTTC.

The genes are TRBV28 and TRBJ2-1; possibly TRBD2 for D (6 bases). CDR3 length: 16 amino acids. Germline CDR1 and CDR2: MDHEN and SYDVKM. The V gene lost 5 bases and the J gene lost 0 bases, with 14 bases spanning the gap. The CDR3 protein is CASSPGTASSYNEQFF. The DNA of the CDR3 is TGTGCCAGCAGTCCCGGGACTGCTAGCTCCTACAATGAGCAGTTCTTC.

This clone was recorded a few times. This chain connects TRBV27 to TRBJ1-2; TRBD1 matches at 7 bases. V dropped 0 bases and J dropped 8; count of bases not matched to a gene: 9. Looked up from germline, CDR1 is MNHEY and CDR2 is SMNVEV (reference sequence). The CDR3 runs 15 residues. CDR3 sequence: CASSLSRDLRGGYTF. The CDR3 DNA reads as TGTGCCAGCAGTTTATCCCGGGACCTCAGGGGGGGCTACACCTTC.

The rearrangement links TRBV5-1 to TRBJ2-3; D might be TRBD2 (6 bases). CDR3 size: 14 residues. The ends were cut back, 4 bases at V and 6 bases at J, with 15 bases in the middle. The germline V gene encodes CDR1 SGHRS and CDR2 YFSETQ. The DNA for the CDR3 is TGCGCCAGCAGCCGAACTAGCTCCACGGATACGCAGTATTTT. Translation: CASSRTSSTDTQYF.

This rearrangement joins TRBV19 to TRBJ2-5, with a tentative D call TRBD1 (6 bases). The germline CDR1 and CDR2 sequences are LNHDA and SQIVND (reference sequence). Trimming stripped 6 bases from V and 4 bases from J, with 15 bases between. CDR3 size: 14 residues. CDR3 in DNA: TGTGCCAGTAGCCCACAGGGTACGGGAGAGACCCAGTACTTC. Amino acids: CASSPQGTGETQYF.

The chain employs TRBV6-2 or TRBV6-3 and TRBJ2-3; perhaps TRBD1 as D (5 bases). Germline CDR1 reads MNHEY; CDR2 reads SVGEGT. CDR3 length equals 15 residues. Trimming removed 2 bases from V and 6 bases from J, with 15 bases in between. CDR3 residues: CASSYRPPKGDTQYF. The CDR3 bases are TGTGCCAGCAGTTACAGACCGCCCAAGGGGGATACGCAGTATTTT.

A few counts support this clone. The chain uses TRBV7-2 and TRBJ2-1, with 8 bases lining up with TRBD2. The CDR3 contains 16 residues. Germline CDR1 reads SGHTA; CDR2 reads FQGNSA. V lost 1 base to trimming and J lost 6 bases; unmatched junction nucleotides: 8. The CDR3: CASSLGRGALLNEQFF. The CDR3 nucleotides are TGTGCCAGCAGCTTAGGGCGGGGGGCCTTACTCAATGAGCAGTTCTTC.

This chain joins TRBV5-5 and TRBJ2-5, with a tentative D call TRBD2 (7 bases). The germline V gene has CDR1 SGHKS and CDR2 YYEKEE (reference sequence). Trimming took off 2 bases at V and 5 bases at J, with 16 bases between the two ends. This CDR3 is 15 amino acids long. CDR3 region: CASSFGGAEEETQYF. CDR3 bases: TGTGCCAGCAGCTTTGGGGGGGCTGAAGAGGAGACCCAGTACTTC.

The genes are TRBV10-3 and TRBJ2-7, with TRBD1 matching 10 bases. With V trimmed by 0 bases and J by 7 bases, 6 bases remained unmatched. From germline, CDR1 is ENHRY and CDR2 SYGVKD. This CDR3 has 15 amino acids. The CDR3 region is CAISESKGQGLEQYF. The CDR3 DNA sequence: TGTGCCATCAGTGAGTCGAAGGGACAGGGGTTAGAGCAGTACTTC.

This clone showed up many times. The gene calls are TRBV6-2 or TRBV6-3 and TRBJ2-1, with TRBD2 as a possible D gene (6 bases). This CDR3 has 18 residues. Germline V gene lookup returns CDR1 MNHEY and CDR2 SVGEGT. The V end was cut by 5 bases, the J end by 7 bases, with 27 bases between. The CDR3 DNA sequence: TGTGCCAGCAGTACACCCCGATCCGGGACTGGATTTGCTAATGAGCAGTTCTTC. Translating gives CASSTPRSGTGFANEQFF.

CDR3 residues: CASSPDPFYGYTF. The CDR3 nucleotides are TGTGCCAGCAGCCCAGATCCTTTCTATGGCTACACCTTC. The rearrangement joins TRBV5-4 to TRBJ1-2; D uncertain. This CDR3 region has 13 residues. The germline V gene encodes CDR1 SGHNT and CDR2 YYREEE (reference sequence). V lost 4 bases, J lost 4 bases, and 11 bases lay in between.

The chain uses TRBV21-1 and TRBJ2-7; the table assigns TRBD1, which was not confirmed against the DNA. TRBV21-1 is flagged as a pseudogene. This CDR3 spans 15 amino acids. CDR3 bases: TGTGCCAGCAGCAAAATGAGGACAGCAGCCTACGAGCAGTACTTC. Translated: CASSKMRTAAYEQYF.

The chain combines TRBV5-1 with TRBJ1-3; D is ambiguous. The ends were cut back, 0 bases at V and 0 bases at J, with 7 bases in the middle. Germline V gene sequence: CDR1 SGHRS, CDR2 YFSETQ. The CDR3 loop spans 15 amino acids. CDR3: CASSLETSSGNTIYF. The CDR3 DNA is TGCGCCAGCAGCTTGGAGACAAGCTCTGGAAACACCATATATTTT.

This chain links TRBV19 with TRBJ2-7; no reliable D call. Germline CDR1 and CDR2: LNHDA and SQIVND (reference sequence). The V end lost 10 bases, the J end lost 9 bases, and 16 bases lay between the germline ends. The CDR3 loop spans 11 amino acids. The CDR3 nucleotides are TGTGCCACCGTTACCCCTACGGGGCAGTACTTC. This encodes CATVTPTGQYF. Combining the CDR3 with reference TRBV19 and TRBJ2-7 gives the whole variable domain DGGITQSPKYLFRKEGQNVTLSCEQNLNHDAMYWYRQDPGQGLRLIYYSQIVNDFQKGDIAEGYSVSREKKESFPLTVTSAQKNPTAFYLCATVTPTGQYFGPGTRLTVT.

This clone was recorded a few times. The chain links TRBV4-1 to TRBJ1-6; possible D gene TRBD1, 5 bases. V lost 3 bases, J lost 1 base, and 10 bases lay in between. This CDR3 comprises 16 residues. The germline CDR1 and CDR2 sequences are MGHRA and YSYEKL. The CDR3 DNA follows: TGCGCCAGCAGCCAGGGGGGTTTATCCTATAATTCACCCCTCCACTTT. Its protein is CASSQGGLSYNSPLHF.

This clone was seen more than once but under ten times. The J gene is TRBJ1-2, the V gene TRBV4-2; 10 bases match TRBD1. The CDR3 covers 14 residues. The trim removed 4 bases at V and 3 bases at J, leaving 2 bases unmatched. Germline CDR1 reads LGHNA; CDR2 reads YNFKEQ. The DNA for the CDR3 is TGTGCCAGCAGCCCTGGACAGGGGGACTATGGCTACACCTTC. Translation: CASSPGQGDYGYTF.

The CDR3 protein is CASSFRLAGGSYNEQFF. As DNA, the CDR3 is TGCGCCAGCAGCTTCAGACTAGCGGGGGGCTCCTACAATGAGCAGTTCTTC. The genes are TRBV5-1 and TRBJ2-1; 13 bases match TRBD2. The junction had 2 bases not matched to a gene; V was cut back by 2 bases and J by 0 bases. Germline CDR1 is SGHRS and CDR2 is YFSETQ. The CDR3 contains 17 residues.

This clone was seen only a few times. V and J are TRBV21-1 and TRBJ1-5; the table's D gene call, TRBD1, was not cross checked with the DNA. TRBV21-1 is a documented pseudogene. There are 15 residues in the CDR3. The CDR3 loop reads CASSITPGGYQPQHF. In nucleotides, the CDR3 is TGTGCCAGCAGCATAACTCCAGGGGGATATCAGCCCCAGCATTTT.

This rearrangement joins TRBV6-6 to TRBJ1-1; D is perhaps TRBD1 (6 bases). Trimming removed 5 bases at V and 7 bases at J, with 8 bases between. The CDR3 sequence is 11 residues long. CDR1 is MNHNY and CDR2 is SVGAGI in the germline V gene (reference sequence). CDR3 coding DNA: TGTGCCAGCAGTCGACAGGTTGAAGCTTTCTTT. It is translated as CASSRQVEAFF.

This sequence joins TRBV19 and TRBJ1-1; 7 bases map to TRBD1. With 5 bases clipped from V and 2 bases from J, the junction kept 2 bases outside the gene matches. The CDR3 consists of 13 residues. Germline CDR1 reads LNHDA; CDR2 reads SQIVND (reference sequence). The CDR3: CASSGQVNTEAFF. The CDR3 DNA reads as TGTGCCAGTAGTGGACAGGTCAACACTGAAGCTTTCTTT.

The rearrangement joins TRBV10-3 to TRBJ1-4; 10 bases align to TRBD1. The CDR3 extends over 18 amino acids. V gave up 6 bases and J gave up 4 bases; unmatched junction bases: 14. Germline CDR1 and CDR2: ENHRY and SYGVKD. CDR3 nucleotide sequence: TGTGCCATCAGAACATATATGACAGGGGGCGGCGGTAATGAAAAACTGTTTTTT. This gives the protein CAIRTYMTGGGGNEKLFF.

V gene TRBV6-5 combines with J gene TRBJ1-2, with D perhaps TRBD1 (6 bases). Germline lookup yields CDR1 MNHEY and CDR2 SVGAGI. The CDR3 totals 13 residues. V was pared by 5 bases and J by 2 bases, with 9 bases between. The CDR3 coding sequence is TGTGCCAGCAGTCAACAGGGAAACTATGGCTACACCTTC. Protein product: CASSQQGNYGYTF.

As regards this clone: The same CDR3 can be traced to other DNA sequences in this sample. The J gene is TRBJ1-4, the V gene TRBV11-2, with 8 bases identical to TRBD1. CDR3 size: 14 residues. Germline V gives CDR1 SGHAT, CDR2 FQNNGV. The J segment lost 4 bases and the V segment lost 4 bases, leaving 2 bases of the junction unmatched. The CDR3 sequence: CASSSGQGNEKLFF. The CDR3, as DNA: TGTGCCAGCAGCTCCGGACAGGGTAATGAAAAACTGTTTTTT.